The following is a TCR beta chain sequence with its context. Regarding time point: pre-treatment sample, taken before nivolumab and TIL therapy. This entry comes from a study of TIL therapy for anti-PD-1-resistant metastatic lung cancer. Study-level information: Patients then received nivolumab; progressors got lymphodepletion, TIL and IL-2. Median tumor PD-L1 proportion score was under 6.5%.

Sequencing used immunoSEQ v3. This table comes from immunoSEQ multiplex PCR, and its TCRdb copy is limited to in-frame clones, with some not included. The sample yields tens of thousands of clones, about 69% seen once. The J segment lost 5 bases and the V segment lost 4 bases, leaving 9 bases of the junction unmatched. The germline CDR1 and CDR2 sequences are SGHRS and YFSETQ. The CDR3 is 15 amino acids. This specimen consisted of blood, obtained at baseline. The receptor was derived from a person aged 25-85 years with non-small cell lung cancer. The gene calls are TRBV5-1 and TRBJ2-7; 10 bases agree with TRBD1. CDR3 sequence: CASSRTGGPFNEQYF. DNA of the CDR3: TGCGCCAGCAGCAGGACAGGGGGACCTTTCAACGAGCAGTACTTC.